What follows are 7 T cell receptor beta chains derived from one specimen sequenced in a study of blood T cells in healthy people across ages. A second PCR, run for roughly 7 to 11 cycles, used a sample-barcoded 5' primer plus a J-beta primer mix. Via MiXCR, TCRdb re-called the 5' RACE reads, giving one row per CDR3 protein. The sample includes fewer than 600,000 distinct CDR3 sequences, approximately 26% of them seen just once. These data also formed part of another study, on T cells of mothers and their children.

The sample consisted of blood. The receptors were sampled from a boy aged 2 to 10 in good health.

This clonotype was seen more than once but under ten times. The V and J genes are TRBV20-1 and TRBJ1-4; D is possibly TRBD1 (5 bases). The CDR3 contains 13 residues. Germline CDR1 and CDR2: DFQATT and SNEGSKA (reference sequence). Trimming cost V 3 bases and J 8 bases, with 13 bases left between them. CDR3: CSARMADREKLFF. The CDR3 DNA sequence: TGCAGTGCTAGGATGGCAGACAGAGAAAAACTGTTTTTT.

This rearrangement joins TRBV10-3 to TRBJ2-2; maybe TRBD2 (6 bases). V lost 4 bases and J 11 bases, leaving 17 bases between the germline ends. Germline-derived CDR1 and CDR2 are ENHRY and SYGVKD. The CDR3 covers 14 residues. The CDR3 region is CAISGTTKALELFF. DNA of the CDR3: TGTGCCATCAGTGGGACTACCAAGGCTTTAGAGCTGTTTTTT.

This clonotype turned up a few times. CDR3 loop: CSARTGNYGYTF. The DNA for the CDR3 is TGCAGTGCTAGAACGGGGAACTATGGCTACACCTTC. The chain uses TRBV20-1 and TRBJ1-2; no reliable D call. The germline V gene has CDR1 DFQATT and CDR2 SNEGSKA (reference sequence). The CDR3 spans 12 residues. Trimming took off 2 bases at V and 2 bases at J, with 6 bases between the two ends.

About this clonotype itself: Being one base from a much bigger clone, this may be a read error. CDR3 bases: TGTGCCACCAGCCATAGCTCCTACGAGCAGTACTTC. It is translated as CATSHSSYEQYF. The chain joins TRBV25-1 to TRBJ2-7; D call uncertain. The CDR3 runs to 12 residues. Germline CDR1 reads MGHDK; CDR2 reads SYGVNS. Trimming left V 10 bases short and J 0 bases short, with 10 bases between.

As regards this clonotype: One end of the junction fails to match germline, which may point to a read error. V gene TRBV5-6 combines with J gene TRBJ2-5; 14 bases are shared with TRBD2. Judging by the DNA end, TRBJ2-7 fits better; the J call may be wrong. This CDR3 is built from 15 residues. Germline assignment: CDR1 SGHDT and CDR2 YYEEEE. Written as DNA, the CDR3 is TGTGCCTGCAGCCGAGGGACTAGCGGGAGCTACGAGCAGTACTTC. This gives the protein CACSRGTSGSYEQYF.

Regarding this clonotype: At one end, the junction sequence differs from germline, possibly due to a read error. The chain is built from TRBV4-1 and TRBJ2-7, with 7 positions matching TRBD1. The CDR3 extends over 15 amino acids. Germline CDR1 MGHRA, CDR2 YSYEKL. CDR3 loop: CASSPGNAGGYEQYF. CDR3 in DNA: TGTGCCAGCAGCCCCGGCAACGCAGGGGGCTACGAGCAGTACTTC.

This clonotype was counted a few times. The CDR3, as DNA: TGCGCCAGCAGCCAAGAGGTTTTCAGGGGGATACACGAGCAGTACTTC. Translated, it gives CASSQEVFRGIHEQYF. The chain links TRBV4-1 to TRBJ2-5; 7 positions agree with TRBD1. The tail of the sequence fits TRBJ2-7 better, so the J call may be wrong. This CDR3 is built from 16 residues. Germline assignment: CDR1 MGHRA and CDR2 YSYEKL.